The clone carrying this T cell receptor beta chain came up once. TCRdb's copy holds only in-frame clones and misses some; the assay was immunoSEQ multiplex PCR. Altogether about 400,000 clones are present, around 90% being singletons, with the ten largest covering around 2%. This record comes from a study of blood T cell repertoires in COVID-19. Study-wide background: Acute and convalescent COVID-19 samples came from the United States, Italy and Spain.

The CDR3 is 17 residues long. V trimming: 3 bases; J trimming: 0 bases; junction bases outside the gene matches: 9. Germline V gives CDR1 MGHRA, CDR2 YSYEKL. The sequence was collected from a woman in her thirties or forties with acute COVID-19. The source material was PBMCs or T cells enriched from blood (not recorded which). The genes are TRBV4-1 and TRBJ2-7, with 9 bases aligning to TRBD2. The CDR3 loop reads CASSQTRGGAPSYEQYF. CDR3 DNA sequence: TGCGCCAGCAGCCAGACTCGCGGGGGGGCCCCCTCCTACGAGCAGTACTTC.